This T cell receptor (beta chain) was recorded in a study of beta chain features in type 1 diabetes. A remark on this clone: What it binds is not known.

Germline CDR1 SGHNT, CDR2 YYREEE (reference sequence). The J segment lost 2 bases and the V segment lost 4 bases, leaving 2 bases of the junction unmatched. The CDR3 is made up of 14 amino acids. Expressed TCRB transcripts were sequenced, since all the RNA that had been isolated was reverse transcribed. Repertoires were generated with immunoSEQ multiplex PCR, while TCRdb's copy carries only in-frame clones and drops some. The sample holds 280,000 or so clones, 15% seen once. General study findings and limits: Among patients with Type 1 diabetes, TCRB CDR3s were moderately but significantly shorter in every one of the four CD4+ subsets.

The clonotype originates from a man between 18 and 29 years old with type 1 diabetes. The V and J genes are TRBV5-4 and TRBJ2-5; 10 positions agree with TRBD2. Sequencing was performed on naive CD4+ T cells from blood. The CDR3 reads CASSQRGGQETQYF. CDR3 nucleotides: TGTGCCAGCAGCCAGCGGGGGGGGCAAGAGACCCAGTACTTC.